The sequence of this T cell receptor (beta chain) was determined in a study of CD8+ T cells in alopecia areata. Study as a whole: Each of the treated patients was given oral tofacitinib, 5 to 10 mg twice daily, for moderate-to-severe alopecia areata. Treated patients were scored for severity by percent of scalp affected.

As for treatment: oral pan-JAK inhibitor, 5-10 mg twice daily. Sorted out of PBMCs were CD4+ T cells and CD8+ T cells. Sequencing relied on a cDNA template that was reverse transcribed from extracted RNA. Sequenced by immunoSEQ multiplex PCR; TCRdb stores in-frame clones only, minus some. The repertoire has under 130,000 clones, 80% to 90% of them found once; the top ten carry 11%. CDR3 length: 14 amino acids. With 2 bases clipped from V and 3 bases from J, the junction kept 1 base outside the gene matches. Germline loops: CDR1 SEHNR, CDR2 FQNEAQ (reference sequence). The chain is built from TRBV7-9 and TRBJ2-1; TRBD1 aligns across 7 bases. The receptor's source is a human donor with alopecia areata. The material sequenced was CD8+ T cells sorted from blood, taken between weeks 30 and 35, from a patient treated with tofacitinib. Here the CDR3 reads CASSLQGDYNEQFF. The DNA for the CDR3 is TGTGCCAGCAGCTTACAGGGGGACTACAATGAGCAGTTCTTC.